Described below is a single T cell receptor (beta chain) sequence and its context. Germline V CDR1 and CDR2: MNHEY, SVGAGI. V trimming: 0 bases; J trimming: 4 bases; junction bases outside the gene matches: 8. There are 16 residues in the CDR3. As originally analysed: The assay estimated nucleated cells by amplifying reference gene primers. Measured with immunoSEQ multiplex PCR; TCRdb has only the in-frame clones, and not every one. The V and J calls and clone size come from that table; D and trimming were worked out from the DNA. The table has 50,000 or so clones, roughly 90% seen once. The data derive from a study of blood T cell repertoires in COVID-19. Study-level information: The study drew acute and convalescent COVID-19 samples from the United States, Italy and Spain. Sources were T cells, B-cell-depleted T cells, or PBMCs; the material itself was cDNA or gDNA.

The sequenced sample consisted of peripheral blood. The clonotype originates from a man of 80 years or more with acute or convalescent COVID-19. The V call is TRBV6-5, the J call TRBJ1-2, with TRBD1 matching over 7 bases. The CDR3 sequence is CASSYSGAGGGYGYTF. The CDR3 region has the DNA TGTGCCAGCAGTTACTCTGGGGCAGGGGGAGGCTATGGCTACACCTTC.